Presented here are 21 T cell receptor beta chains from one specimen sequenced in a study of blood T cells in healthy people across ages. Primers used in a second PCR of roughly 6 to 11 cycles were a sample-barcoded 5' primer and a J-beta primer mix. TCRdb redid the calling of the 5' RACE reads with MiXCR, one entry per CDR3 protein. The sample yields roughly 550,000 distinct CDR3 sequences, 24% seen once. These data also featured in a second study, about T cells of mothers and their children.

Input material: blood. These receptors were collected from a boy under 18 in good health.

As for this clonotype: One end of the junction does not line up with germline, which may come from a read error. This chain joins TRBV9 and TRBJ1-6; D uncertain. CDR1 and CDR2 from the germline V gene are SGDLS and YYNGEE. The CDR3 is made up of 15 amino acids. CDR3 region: CASSLDSRGGSPLHF. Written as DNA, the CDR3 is TGCGCCAGCAGCCTCGATTCGCGGGGTGGGTCACCCCTCCACTTT.

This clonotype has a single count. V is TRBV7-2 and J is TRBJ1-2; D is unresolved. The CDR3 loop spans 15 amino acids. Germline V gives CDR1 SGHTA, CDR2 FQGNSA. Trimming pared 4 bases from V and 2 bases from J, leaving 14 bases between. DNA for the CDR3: TGTGCCAGCAGCTCGCCACACGATGGGAACTATGGCTACACCTTC. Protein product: CASSSPHDGNYGYTF.

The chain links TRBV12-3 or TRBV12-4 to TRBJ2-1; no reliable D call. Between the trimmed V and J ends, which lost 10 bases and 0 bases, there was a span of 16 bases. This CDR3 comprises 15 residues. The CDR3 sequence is CAIRPRSDSYNEQFF. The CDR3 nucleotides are TGTGCCATCAGACCACGCAGCGACTCCTACAATGAGCAGTTCTTC.

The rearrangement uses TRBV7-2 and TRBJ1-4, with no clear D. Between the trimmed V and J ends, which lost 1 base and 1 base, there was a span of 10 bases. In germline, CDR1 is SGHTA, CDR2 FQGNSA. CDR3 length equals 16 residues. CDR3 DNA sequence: TGTGCCAGCAGCTTAGAGCGGCGGCAAACTAATGAAAAACTGTTTTTT. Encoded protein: CASSLERRQTNEKLFF.

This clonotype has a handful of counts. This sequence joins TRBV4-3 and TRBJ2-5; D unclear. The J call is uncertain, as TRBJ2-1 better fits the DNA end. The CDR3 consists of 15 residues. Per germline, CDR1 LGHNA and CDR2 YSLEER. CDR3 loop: CASSQHYDGYNEQFF. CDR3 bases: TGCGCCAGCAGCCAACACTATGACGGTTACAATGAGCAGTTCTTC.

Here the CDR3 DNA reads TGCGCCAGCAGCCAAGATCTAGTCGGGACCGCCGGGACCCAGTACTTC. It yields the protein CASSQDLVGTAGTQYF. The chain uses TRBV4-1 and TRBJ2-5; D possibly uses TRBD1 or TRBD2 (5 bases each). This CDR3 region has 16 residues. Germline lookup yields CDR1 MGHRA and CDR2 YSYEKL. Trimming shortened V by 0 bases and J by 7 bases, and 18 bases separated the two germline ends.

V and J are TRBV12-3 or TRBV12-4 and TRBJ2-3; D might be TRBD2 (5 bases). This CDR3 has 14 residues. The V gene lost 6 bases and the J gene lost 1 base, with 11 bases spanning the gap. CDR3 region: CASRQARGTDTQYF. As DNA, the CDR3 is TGTGCCAGCAGGCAGGCGAGGGGCACAGATACGCAGTATTTT.

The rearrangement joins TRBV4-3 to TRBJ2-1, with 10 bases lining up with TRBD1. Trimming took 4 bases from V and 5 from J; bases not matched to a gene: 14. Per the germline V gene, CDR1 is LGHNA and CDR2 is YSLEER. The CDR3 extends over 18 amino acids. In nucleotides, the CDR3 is TGCGCCAGCAGCCCCGGAGGGACAGGGGACCCCGGACACAATGAGCAGTTCTTC. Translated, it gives CASSPGGTGDPGHNEQFF.

The CDR3: CSVEDRMIMGLYGYTF. CDR3 in DNA: TGCAGCGTTGAAGATCGTATGATAATGGGCCTTTATGGCTACACCTTC. The rearrangement uses TRBV29-1 and TRBJ1-2; the D is unclear. The CDR3 consists of 16 residues. The germline V gene encodes CDR1 SQVTM and CDR2 ANQGSEA. Trimming took 0 bases from V and 5 from J, leaving 19 bases between them.

CDR3 bases: TGTGCCAGCAGCTTGAGACTAGCGGGGGGGCTAAAGACCGGGGAGCTGTTTTTT. Amino acid sequence: CASSLRLAGGLKTGELFF. This chain links TRBV7-8 with TRBJ2-2, with 14 bases identical to TRBD2. V was clipped by 3 bases and J by 5 bases; unmatched bases: 8. The V gene's germline CDR1 is SGHVS and CDR2 FQNEAQ. This CDR3 contains 18 residues. Full variable domain (remainder filled in from reference TRBV7-8 and TRBJ2-2): GAGVSQSPRYKVAKRGQDVALRCDPISGHVSLFWYQQALGQGPEFLTYFQNEAQLDKSGLPSDRFFAERPEGSVSTLKIQRTQQEDSAVYLCASSLRLAGGLKTGELFFGEGSRLTVL.

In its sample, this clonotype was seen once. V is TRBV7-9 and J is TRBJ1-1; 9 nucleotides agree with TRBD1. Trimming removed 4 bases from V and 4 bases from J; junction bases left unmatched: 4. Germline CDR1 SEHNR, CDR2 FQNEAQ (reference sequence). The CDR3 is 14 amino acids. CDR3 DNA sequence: TGTGCCAGCAGCTCCGGGACAGGGAGCACTGAAGCTTTCTTT. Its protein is CASSSGTGSTEAFF.

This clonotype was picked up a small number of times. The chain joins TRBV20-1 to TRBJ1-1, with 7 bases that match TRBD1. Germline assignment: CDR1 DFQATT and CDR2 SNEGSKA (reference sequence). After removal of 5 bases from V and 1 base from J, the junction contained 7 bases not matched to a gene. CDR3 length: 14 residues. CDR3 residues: CSAQKGARNTEAFF. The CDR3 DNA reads TGCAGTGCTCAGAAGGGGGCTAGGAACACTGAAGCTTTCTTT.

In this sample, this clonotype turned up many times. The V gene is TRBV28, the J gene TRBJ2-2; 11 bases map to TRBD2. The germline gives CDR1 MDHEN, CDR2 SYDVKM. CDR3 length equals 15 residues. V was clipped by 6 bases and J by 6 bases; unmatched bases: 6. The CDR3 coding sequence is TGTGCCAGCAGACAAACTAGCGGGGGACCCGGGGAGCTGTTTTTT. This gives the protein CASRQTSGGPGELFF.

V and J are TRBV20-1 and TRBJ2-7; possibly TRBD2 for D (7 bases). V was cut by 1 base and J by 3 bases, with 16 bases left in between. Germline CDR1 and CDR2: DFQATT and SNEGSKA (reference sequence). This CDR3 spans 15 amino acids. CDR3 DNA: TGCAGTGCTAGAGTGTTAAGGGGGGGGGACTACGAGCAGTACTTC. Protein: CSARVLRGGDYEQYF.

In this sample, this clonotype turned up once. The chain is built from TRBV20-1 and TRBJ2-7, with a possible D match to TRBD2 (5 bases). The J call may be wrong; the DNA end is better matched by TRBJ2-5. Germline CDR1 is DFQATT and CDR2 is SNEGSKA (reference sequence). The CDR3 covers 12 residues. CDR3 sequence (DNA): TGCAGTGCTCCGGGGATCCAAGAGACCCAGTACTTC. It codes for CSAPGIQETQYF.

The CDR3: CASSLDWGRMYEQYF. Written as DNA, the CDR3 is TGTGCCAGCAGTTTAGATTGGGGAAGAATGTACGAGCAGTACTTC. The V call is TRBV27, the J call TRBJ2-7, with no clear D. In germline, CDR1 is MNHEY, CDR2 SMNVEV (reference sequence). The CDR3 consists of 15 residues. Trimming took 2 bases from V and 4 from J, leaving 15 bases between them.

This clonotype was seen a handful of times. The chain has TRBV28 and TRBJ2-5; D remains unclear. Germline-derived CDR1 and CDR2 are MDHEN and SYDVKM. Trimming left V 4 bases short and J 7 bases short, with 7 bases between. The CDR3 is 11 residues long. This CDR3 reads CASSSRGTQYF. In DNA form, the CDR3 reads TGTGCCAGCAGTTCCCGCGGGACCCAGTACTTC.

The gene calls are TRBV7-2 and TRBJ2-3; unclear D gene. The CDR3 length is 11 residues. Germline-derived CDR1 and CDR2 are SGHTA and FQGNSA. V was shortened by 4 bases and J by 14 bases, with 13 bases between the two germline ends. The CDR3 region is CASSSAWLGYF. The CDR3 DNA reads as TGTGCCAGCAGCTCCGCTTGGCTGGGGTATTTT.

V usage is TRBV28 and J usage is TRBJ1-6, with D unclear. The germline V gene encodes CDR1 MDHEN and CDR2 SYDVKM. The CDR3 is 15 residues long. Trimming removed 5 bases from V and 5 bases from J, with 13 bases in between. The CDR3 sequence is CASSTATQDNSPLHF. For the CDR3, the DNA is TGTGCCAGCAGTACCGCCACACAAGATAATTCACCCCTCCACTTT.

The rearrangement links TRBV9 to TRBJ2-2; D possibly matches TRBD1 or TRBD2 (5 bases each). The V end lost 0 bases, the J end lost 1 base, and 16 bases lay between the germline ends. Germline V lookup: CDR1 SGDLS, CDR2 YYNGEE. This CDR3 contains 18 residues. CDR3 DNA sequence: TGTGCCAGCAGCGTAGGATCGTGGGGGACCGTGAACACCGGGGAGCTGTTTTTT. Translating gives CASSVGSWGTVNTGELFF.

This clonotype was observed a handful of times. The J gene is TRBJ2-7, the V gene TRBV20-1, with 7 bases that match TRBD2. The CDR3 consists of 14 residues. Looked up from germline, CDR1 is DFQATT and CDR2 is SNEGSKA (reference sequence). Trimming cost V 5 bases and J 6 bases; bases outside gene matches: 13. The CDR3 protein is CSAYSSTSSGEQYF. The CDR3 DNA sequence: TGCAGTGCTTACTCCTCGACTAGCTCGGGCGAGCAGTACTTC.